This T cell receptor (beta chain) was sequenced during a study of blood T cells in healthy people across ages. A second roughly 6 to 12 cycle PCR used barcoded and J-beta primers. A template-switch adaptor containing 12 random nucleotides labeled each cDNA molecule. MiXCR, run by TCRdb on the 5' RACE reads, gives a single entry per CDR3 protein. This table has about 670,000 distinct CDR3 sequences, about 43% appearing once. Between the trimmed V and J ends, which lost 4 bases and 4 bases, there was a span of 16 bases. This CDR3 region has 16 residues. This TCR was recovered from a man older than 75 in good health. The chain links TRBV12-3 or TRBV12-4 to TRBJ2-2, with D perhaps assigned TRBD1 or TRBD2 (5 bases each). The sample comprised blood. The CDR3 nucleotides are TGTGCCAGCAGTTCCGCCGGGACCCGGTCCACCGGGGAGCTGTTTTTT. Translation: CASSSAGTRSTGELFF.